One and the same sample provided the 25 T cell receptor beta chains below, sequenced in a study of T-cell reconstitution after alpha-beta-depleted transplantation in children. A library of TCRbeta sequences, prepared with unique molecular identifiers, was generated. TCRdb re-called the PCR reads with MiXCR, one entry per CDR3 protein. The data hold fewer than 550,000 distinct CDR3 sequences, with roughly an eighth observed a single time. The specimen comprised PBMCs, mostly from graft donor cells, sampled 180 days after TCRalphabeta/CD19-depleted stem cell transplant. These receptors all come from a female patient aged 2 to 10 who had a stem cell transplant for aplastic anemia, so the T cells may come from the graft donor.

The V gene is TRBV15, the J gene TRBJ2-2; D perhaps matches TRBD2 (5 bases). This CDR3 has 16 amino acids. V was clipped by 3 bases and J by 4 bases, with 15 bases between them. Germline V gene sequence: CDR1 LNHNV, CDR2 YYDKDF (reference sequence). In nucleotides, the CDR3 is TGTGCCACCAGCAGCCCTAGCATGGCCGGCACCGGGGAGCTGTTTTTT. Protein sequence: CATSSPSMAGTGELFF.

The CDR3 sequence: CASRVTPKDIQYF. CDR3 DNA: TGTGCCAGCAGAGTGACACCCAAGGACATTCAGTACTTC. The chain joins TRBV6-2 or TRBV6-3 to TRBJ2-4, with unresolved D. There are 13 residues in the CDR3. CDR1 is MNHEY, CDR2 SVGEGT, per germline. Trimming removed 6 bases from V and 8 bases from J, with 14 bases in between.

This clonotype came up a few times. The chain couples TRBV27 to TRBJ2-5, with a weak D call TRBD1 (5 bases). Trimming cost V 6 bases and J 4 bases, with 21 bases left between them. CDR1 and CDR2 from the germline V gene are MNHEY and SMNVEV (reference sequence). This CDR3 region has 16 residues. The CDR3 spells CASSRLGQGIGETQYF. In DNA form, the CDR3 reads TGTGCCAGCAGCCGCCTCGGGCAGGGAATCGGAGAGACCCAGTACTTC.

This clonotype was observed many times. V usage is TRBV3-1 and J usage is TRBJ2-5; D not resolved. CDR3 length: 13 amino acids. Germline-derived CDR1 and CDR2 are LGHDT and YNNKEL (reference sequence). Trimming removed 1 base at V and 4 bases at J, with 7 bases between. The CDR3 DNA reads as TGTGCCAGCAGCCAAGGTTTGAGAGAGACCCAGTACTTC. Its protein product is CASSQGLRETQYF.

This clonotype was seen ten or more times. The CDR3 DNA reads TGCAGTGCTAGCTTCGACGGTCGGACTGAAGCTTTCTTT. Residues: CSASFDGRTEAFF. J is TRBJ1-1 and V is TRBV20-1; unclear D gene. The CDR3 loop spans 13 amino acids. Germline V gene sequence: CDR1 DFQATT, CDR2 SNEGSKA (reference sequence). Between the trimmed V and J ends, which lost 3 bases and 5 bases, there was a span of 13 bases.

This chain links TRBV7-6 with TRBJ2-7; no reliable D call. Trimming took off 2 bases at V and 0 bases at J, with 8 bases between the two ends. Germline CDR1 reads SGHVS; CDR2 reads FNYEAQ. This CDR3 is built from 14 residues. This CDR3 is CASSLFPSSYEQYF. For the CDR3, the DNA is TGTGCCAGCAGCTTATTTCCGAGCTCCTACGAGCAGTACTTC.

This clonotype was seen a few times. This chain connects TRBV25-1 to TRBJ1-2; TRBD1 agrees at 12 bases. The germline V gene has CDR1 MGHDK and CDR2 SYGVNS. V was clipped by 5 bases and J by 7 bases; unmatched bases: 8. The CDR3 is made up of 15 amino acids. The CDR3 DNA reads as TGTGCCAGCAGTTTTTCCGGGACAGGGGGCGTTGGCTACACCTTC. It codes for CASSFSGTGGVGYTF.

In its sample, this clonotype was seen a few times. J is TRBJ2-1 and V is TRBV20-1, with D possibly matching TRBD1 (5 bases). V dropped 5 bases and J dropped 2 bases, with 16 bases sitting between them. Germline CDR1 DFQATT, CDR2 SNEGSKA (reference sequence). The CDR3 sequence is 15 residues long. The DNA of the CDR3 is TGCAGTGCTCCCCGGCGAAGGGGTACCTACAATGAGCAGTTCTTC. Protein: CSAPRRRGTYNEQFF.

This clonotype was recorded many times. The genes are TRBV12-3 or TRBV12-4 and TRBJ2-5; no definite D call. This CDR3 region has 12 residues. V shed 2 bases and J shed 5 bases, with 6 bases lying between them. The CDR3 region is CASSLNGETQYF. In nucleotides, the CDR3 is TGTGCCAGCAGTTTAAACGGGGAGACCCAGTACTTC.

This sequence joins TRBV4-3 and TRBJ1-2; TRBD1 matches at 7 bases. CDR3 size: 15 residues. Germline-derived CDR1 and CDR2 are LGHNA and YSLEER. Trimming removed 1 base from V and 7 bases from J; junction bases left unmatched: 9. The CDR3 loop reads CASSQARGDRAGYTF. The DNA of the CDR3 is TGCGCCAGCAGCCAAGCACGGGGGGACAGAGCTGGCTACACCTTC.

The chain employs TRBV12-3 or TRBV12-4 and TRBJ2-2; maybe TRBD2 (6 bases). The V end lost 6 bases, the J end lost 4 bases, and 15 bases lay between the germline ends. This CDR3 is built from 15 residues. The CDR3 coding sequence is TGTGCCAGCAGCACCGGGGGTCGAGGCACCGGGGAGCTGTTTTTT. It encodes CASSTGGRGTGELFF.

This clonotype was seen at least ten times. The gene calls are TRBV4-3 and TRBJ1-1; 9 nucleotides match TRBD1. Trimming took 1 base from V and 1 from J; bases not matched to a gene: 4. Germline CDR1 and CDR2: LGHNA and YSLEER. There are 16 residues in the CDR3. The CDR3 region is CASSQVLGQGNTEAFF. CDR3 DNA sequence: TGCGCCAGCAGCCAAGTGTTGGGACAGGGGAACACTGAAGCTTTCTTT.

This clonotype appeared many times. This chain joins TRBV29-1 and TRBJ2-5; D not resolved. The germline V gene encodes CDR1 SQVTM and CDR2 ANQGSEA. The CDR3 spans 11 residues. Trimming cost V 3 bases and J 8 bases, with 10 bases left between them. CDR3 sequence (DNA): TGCAGCGTTGACTTTAGCATTACCCAGTACTTC. Its protein is CSVDFSITQYF.

There are a few counts of this clonotype. The chain is built from TRBV25-1 and TRBJ1-1; 8 bases map to TRBD1. V lost 4 bases, J lost 8 bases, and 6 bases stayed unmatched. CDR1 MGHDK and CDR2 SYGVNS come from the germline V gene. CDR3 length: 13 residues. In DNA form, the CDR3 reads TGTGCCAGCAGTGGACAGGGGCGGCGCGAAGCTTTCTTT. It encodes CASSGQGRREAFF.

This clonotype was observed at least ten times. For the CDR3, the DNA is TGTGCCACCAGTGATAGGGGGAGGAGTGAGCAGTTCTTC. This sequence encodes CATSDRGRSEQFF. This chain connects TRBV24-1 to TRBJ2-1; D assignment may be TRBD1 or TRBD2 (6 bases each). CDR1 is KGHDR, CDR2 SFDVKD, per germline. This CDR3 has 13 residues. Trimming removed 3 bases at V and 9 bases at J, with 11 bases between.

The CDR3 coding sequence is TGCGCCAGCAGCTCAGAACCGAAAAAACTGTTTTTT. Its protein is CASSSEPKKLFF. The chain carries TRBV5-1 and TRBJ1-4; D remains ambiguous. The CDR3 covers 12 residues. V was trimmed by 3 bases and J by 9 bases, leaving 9 bases between them. Germline V gene data show CDR1 as SGHRS and CDR2 as YFSETQ.

The V gene is TRBV9, the J gene TRBJ2-7; possible D gene TRBD2, 8 bases. The germline V gene has CDR1 SGDLS and CDR2 YYNGEE. Trimming removed 4 bases at V and 4 bases at J, with 18 bases between. The CDR3 is 15 residues long. For the CDR3, the DNA is TGTGCCAGCAGCCCGGGGGGGCAGGGGGGTTACGAGCAGTACTTC. Translated: CASSPGGQGGYEQYF.

This clonotype came up a few times. CDR3 coding DNA: TGTGCCAGCAGTTTCGGCGGGATGAACAATGAGCAGTTCTTC. Residues: CASSFGGMNNEQFF. The V call is TRBV27, the J call TRBJ2-1; possible D gene TRBD2, 6 bases. Germline lookup yields CDR1 MNHEY and CDR2 SMNVEV (reference sequence). This CDR3 is built from 14 residues. V lost 3 bases and J lost 5, with 11 bases in between.

There are a few counts of this clonotype. The chain is built from TRBV12-3 or TRBV12-4 and TRBJ1-5; D might be TRBD1 (6 bases). The CDR3 length is 15 residues. V was clipped by 2 bases and J by 5 bases, with 13 bases between them. The CDR3 reads CASSLLGADYQPQHF. Here the CDR3 DNA reads TGTGCCAGCAGTTTACTGGGGGCCGACTATCAGCCCCAGCATTTT.

This clonotype was found many times. The J gene is TRBJ2-1, the V gene TRBV29-1, with 12 bases aligning to TRBD2. Germline V gene lookup returns CDR1 SQVTM and CDR2 ANQGSEA. The V and J ends lost 8 bases and 2 bases, in that order; junction bases with no gene match: 10. CDR3 length: 16 amino acids. Written as DNA, the CDR3 is TGCAGCCACCTGCCTAGCGGGAGGGCCGCCTACAATGAGCAGTTCTTC. This sequence encodes CSHLPSGRAAYNEQFF.

This chain connects TRBV3-1 to TRBJ2-2; possibly TRBD2 for D (6 bases). V lost 7 bases to trimming and J lost 4 bases, with 22 bases between them. CDR1 and CDR2 from the germline V gene are LGHDT and YNNKEL (reference sequence). The CDR3 has 17 amino acids. The CDR3 DNA sequence: TGTGCCAGCACCCTACGTCGGGGGTTCGGTGGCACCGGGGAGCTGTTTTTT. Amino acid sequence: CASTLRRGFGGTGELFF.

In its sample, this clonotype was seen a few times. This chain uses TRBV20-1 with TRBJ2-5; 11 bases agree with TRBD2. V trimming: 3 bases; J trimming: 1 base; junction bases outside the gene matches: 4. Per the germline V gene, CDR1 is DFQATT and CDR2 is SNEGSKA (reference sequence). The CDR3 runs to 15 residues. The CDR3 nucleotides are TGCAGTGCTAGTAGGGGGACTAGCGGCCAAGAGACCCAGTACTTC. It translates to CSASRGTSGQETQYF.

This chain joins TRBV30 and TRBJ1-5; no definite D call. The CDR3 has 13 amino acids. Trimming took off 2 bases at V and 3 bases at J, with 8 bases between the two ends. CDR1 is GTSNPN, CDR2 SVGIG, per germline (reference sequence). The CDR3: CAWSRQTNQPQHF. CDR3 nucleotide sequence: TGTGCCTGGAGTCGGCAGACCAATCAGCCCCAGCATTTT. The whole variable domain, filled in from reference TRBV30 and TRBJ1-5, reads SQTIHQWPATLVQPVGSPLSLECTVEGTSNPNLYWYRQAAGRGLQLLFYSVGIGQISSEVPQNLSASRPQDRQFILSSKKLLLSDSGFYLCAWSRQTNQPQHFGDGTRLSIL.

This chain links TRBV21-1 with TRBJ2-1; the DNA was not compared with TRBD2, the D call given in the table. TRBV21-1 is an annotated pseudogene. The CDR3 runs 15 residues. Here the CDR3 reads CASSKDVGAYNEQFF. In DNA, the CDR3 is TGTGCCAGCAGCAAAGACGTGGGAGCGTACAATGAGCAGTTCTTC.

CDR3 amino acids: CASSFVKGRNTGELFF. Written as DNA, the CDR3 is TGTGCCAGCAGTTTTGTAAAGGGTAGAAACACCGGGGAGCTGTTTTTT. The genes are TRBV28 and TRBJ2-2; D not resolved. The CDR3 spans 16 residues. CDR1 and CDR2 from the germline V gene are MDHEN and SYDVKM. V was shortened by 3 bases and J by 2 bases, with 13 bases between the two germline ends.